This paragraph reports one TCR beta chain. TCRdb re-analysed the 5' RACE reads in MiXCR, keeping a single row per CDR3 protein. Of about 35,000 distinct CDR3 sequences in the sample, about a tenth were seen once. The data belong to a study of CD8 T cells in ankylosing spondylitis. V gave up 0 bases and J gave up 2 bases, with 9 bases separating them. Per germline, CDR1 LNHDA and CDR2 SQIVND (reference sequence). The CDR3 is 15 residues long. The sample was blood, either unsorted or a sorted T cell fraction (not recorded which). The receptor was derived from a male donor with ankylosing spondylitis or in good health (not recorded which). The chain recombines TRBV19 with TRBJ2-3; D may be TRBD2 (6 bases). This chain's CDR3 is CASSIESGYTDTQYF. The CDR3 DNA sequence: TGTGCCAGTAGTATAGAGAGCGGGTACACAGATACGCAGTATTTT. The full variable domain, completed using reference TRBV19 and TRBJ2-3, is DGGITQSPKYLFRKEGQNVTLSCEQNLNHDAMYWYRQDPGQGLRLIYYSQIVNDFQKGDIAEGYSVSREKKESFPLTVTSAQKNPTAFYLCASSIESGYTDTQYFGPGTRLTVL.